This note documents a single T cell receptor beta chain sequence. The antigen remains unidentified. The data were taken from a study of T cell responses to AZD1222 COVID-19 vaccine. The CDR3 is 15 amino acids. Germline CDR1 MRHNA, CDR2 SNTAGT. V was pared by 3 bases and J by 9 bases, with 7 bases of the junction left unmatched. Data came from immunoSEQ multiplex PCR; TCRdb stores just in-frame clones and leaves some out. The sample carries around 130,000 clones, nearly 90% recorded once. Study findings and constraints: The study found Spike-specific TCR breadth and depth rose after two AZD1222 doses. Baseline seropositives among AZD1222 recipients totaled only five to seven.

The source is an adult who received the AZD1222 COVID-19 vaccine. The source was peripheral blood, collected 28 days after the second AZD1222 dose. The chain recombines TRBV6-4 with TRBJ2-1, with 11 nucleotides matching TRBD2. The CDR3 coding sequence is TGTGCCAGCAGTGAACTAGCGGGGGCCCAGGGTGAGCAGTTCTTC. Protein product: CASSELAGAQGEQFF.